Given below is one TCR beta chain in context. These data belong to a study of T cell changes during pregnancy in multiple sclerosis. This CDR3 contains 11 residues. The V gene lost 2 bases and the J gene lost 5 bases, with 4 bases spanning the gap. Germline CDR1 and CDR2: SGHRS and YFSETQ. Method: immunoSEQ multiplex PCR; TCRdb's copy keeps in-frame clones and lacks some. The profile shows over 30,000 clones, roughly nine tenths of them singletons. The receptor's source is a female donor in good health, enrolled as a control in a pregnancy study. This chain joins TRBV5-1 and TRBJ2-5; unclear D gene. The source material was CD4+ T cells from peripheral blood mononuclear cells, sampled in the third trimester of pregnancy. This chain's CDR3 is CASSFGETQYF. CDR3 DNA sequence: TGCGCCAGCAGCTTCGGTGAGACCCAGTACTTC. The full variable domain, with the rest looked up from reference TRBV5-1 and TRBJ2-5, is KAGVTQTPRYLIKTRGQQVTLSCSPISGHRSVSWYQQTPGQGLQFLFEYFSETQRNKGNFPGRFSGRQFSNSRSEMNVSTLELGDSALYLCASSFGETQYFGPGTRLLVL.